Below are 26 T cell receptor beta chains sequenced from a single sample in a study of OX40 agonist ivuxolimab in advanced cancers. The assay was immunoSEQ multiplex PCR, and TCRdb's table has in-frame clones only and misses some. The sample carries under 55,000 clones, 85% to 95% recorded once. Sequences were derived from CD4+ or CD8+ T cells sorted from blood, sampled in a trial of the OX40 agonist ivuxolimab. Every receptor here comes from an adult with an advanced solid tumor such as melanoma, head and neck, liver or kidney cancer.

The chain has TRBV2 and TRBJ2-7; 8 positions agree with TRBD1. The CDR3 consists of 20 residues. The J segment lost 0 bases and the V segment lost 5 bases, leaving 21 bases of the junction unmatched. The germline V gene encodes CDR1 SNHLY and CDR2 FYNNEI. Here the CDR3 DNA reads TGTGCCAGCAGTCATAACCGGGACAGGACTCCTTCCATATCCTCCTACGAGCAGTACTTC. This sequence encodes CASSHNRDRTPSISSYEQYF.

V usage is TRBV28 and J usage is TRBJ1-1; D is undetermined. Per the germline V gene, CDR1 is MDHEN and CDR2 is SYDVKM. V was pared by 3 bases and J by 6 bases, with 17 bases between. This CDR3 has 15 amino acids. The CDR3 reads CASSFSLGGAPEAFF. CDR3 sequence (DNA): TGTGCCAGCAGTTTTTCCTTGGGCGGCGCCCCTGAAGCTTTCTTT.

The chain combines TRBV4-3 with TRBJ2-2; D remains unclear. Between the trimmed V and J ends, which lost 1 base and 2 bases, there was a span of 5 bases. Germline V lookup: CDR1 LGHNA, CDR2 YSLEER. This CDR3 contains 14 residues. In DNA form, the CDR3 reads TGCGCCAGCAGCCAAGGACTTAACACCGGGGAGCTGTTTTTT. This codes for CASSQGLNTGELFF.

The chain combines TRBV5-4 with TRBJ1-5, with D uncertain. Per germline, CDR1 SGHNT and CDR2 YYREEE (reference sequence). With 2 bases removed from V and 5 bases from J, the gap between germline ends came to 17 bases. CDR3 length: 16 amino acids. The CDR3 sequence is CASSFLGLVGDQPQHF. CDR3 DNA: TGTGCCAGCAGCTTCCTGGGGTTGGTTGGTGATCAGCCCCAGCATTTT.

The chain is built from TRBV5-1 and TRBJ1-2; a possible D gene is TRBD1 (5 bases). This CDR3 spans 16 amino acids. V lost 0 bases, J lost 2 bases, and 14 bases lay in between. CDR1 is SGHRS, CDR2 YFSETQ, per germline. This CDR3 is CASSLDHRSSNYGYTF. The DNA of the CDR3 is TGCGCCAGCAGCTTGGACCACAGGAGTTCAAACTATGGCTACACCTTC.

This clone appeared once. Other DNA sequences in this specimen translate into the identical CDR3. The V gene is TRBV9, the J gene TRBJ1-1, with D tentatively TRBD1 (5 bases). The CDR3 runs to 14 residues. Germline CDR1 is SGDLS and CDR2 is YYNGEE. The V and J ends lost 0 bases and 0 bases respectively, with 6 bases between them. CDR3 in DNA: TGTGCCAGCAGCGTAGGACAGATGAACACTGAAGCTTTCTTT. Translated: CASSVGQMNTEAFF.

This clone has a handful of counts. In DNA, the CDR3 is TGCGCCAGCAGCCAAGATCGGGGTCCTAACTATGGCTACACCTTC. As protein: CASSQDRGPNYGYTF. This rearrangement joins TRBV4-3 to TRBJ1-2, with D unresolved. The CDR3 is 15 amino acids. Trimming stripped 0 bases from V and 0 bases from J, with 8 bases between. Germline V gene lookup returns CDR1 LGHNA and CDR2 YSLEER.

This clone was detected only a few times. The CDR3 loop is CASSYTSGRYNEQFF. CDR3 DNA: TGCGCCAGCAGTTATACTAGCGGGCGTTACAATGAGCAGTTCTTC. The V call is TRBV4-1, the J call TRBJ2-1; 9 bases are shared with TRBD2. The germline V gene encodes CDR1 MGHRA and CDR2 YSYEKL. This CDR3 is built from 15 residues. V dropped 6 bases and J dropped 4; count of bases not matched to a gene: 7.

The chain carries TRBV6-5 and TRBJ1-2, with D possibly matching TRBD1 (5 bases). Trimming took 0 bases from V and 5 from J, leaving 13 bases between them. This CDR3 has 15 amino acids. The germline V gene has CDR1 MNHEY and CDR2 SVGAGI. The CDR3 DNA reads as TGTGCCAGCAGTTACTCGAGTAACAGGCATTATGGCTACACCTTC. Its translation: CASSYSSNRHYGYTF.

The chain carries TRBV4-3 and TRBJ2-3, with 7 positions matching TRBD1. Germline V gives CDR1 LGHNA, CDR2 YSLEER. V shed 4 bases and J 5 bases; nucleotides not matched to a gene: 12. This CDR3 is 16 amino acids long. The CDR3 DNA reads TGCGCCAGCAGCCCCCTCCGACAGGGTAGTGGAGATACGCAGTATTTT. Amino acids: CASSPLRQGSGDTQYF.

V is TRBV7-6 and J is TRBJ2-3; a weak D match, TRBD2 (6 bases). V shed 5 bases and J shed 3 bases, with 15 bases lying between them. CDR1 is SGHVS, CDR2 FNYEAQ, per germline. The CDR3 consists of 15 residues. CDR3 in DNA: TGTGCCAGCAGCCCGTTCCGGGACTTAACAGATACGCAGTATTTT. Encoded protein: CASSPFRDLTDTQYF.

The chain combines TRBV7-6 with TRBJ2-1, with 14 bases identical to TRBD2. The CDR3 has 17 residues. CDR1 is SGHVS and CDR2 is FNYEAQ in the germline V gene. Unmatched junction bases numbered 9, after V lost 7 bases and J lost 4 bases. The chain's CDR3 is CASTLRLAGGLYNEQFF. CDR3 DNA: TGTGCCAGCACCCTTAGACTAGCGGGAGGGCTTTACAATGAGCAGTTCTTC.

The chain links TRBV27 to TRBJ1-2; D might be TRBD1 (5 bases). Trimming pared 7 bases from V and 7 bases from J, leaving 22 bases between. Germline loops: CDR1 MNHEY, CDR2 SMNVEV (reference sequence). The CDR3 is 15 amino acids. The CDR3 spells CASIRSGALNGGYTF. CDR3 coding DNA: TGTGCCAGCATCCGTTCCGGGGCCCTTAACGGTGGCTACACCTTC.

The chain joins TRBV9 to TRBJ1-3, with D unresolved. The V and J ends lost 0 bases and 0 bases respectively, with 4 bases between them. The length of the CDR3 is 14 residues. The germline gives CDR1 SGDLS, CDR2 YYNGEE. The CDR3 reads CASSVDNSGNTIYF. The CDR3 nucleotides are TGTGCCAGCAGCGTAGACAACTCTGGAAACACCATATATTTT.

For this clone: Compared with germline, one end of the junction differs, possibly owing to a read error. The chain combines TRBV29-1 with TRBJ2-7; 8 positions match TRBD1. The V gene's germline CDR1 is SQVTM and CDR2 ANQGSEA. There are 14 residues in the CDR3. CDR3 DNA: TGCGGCGTCCTCGGACAGGGTACGAATGTCGAGCAGTACTTC. As protein: CGVLGQGTNVEQYF.

The chain recombines TRBV19 with TRBJ1-5; D perhaps matches TRBD1 (5 bases). V was cut by 3 bases and J by 2 bases, with 14 bases left in between. This CDR3 contains 16 residues. In germline, CDR1 is LNHDA, CDR2 SQIVND (reference sequence). CDR3 in DNA: TGTGCCAGTAGTATGGGTGGGGACGGGGGCAATCAGCCCCAGCATTTT. Protein: CASSMGGDGGNQPQHF.

V and J are TRBV29-1 and TRBJ2-2; TRBD1 might be the D (6 bases). Germline assignment: CDR1 SQVTM and CDR2 ANQGSEA. This CDR3 contains 12 residues. V gave up 5 bases and J gave up 5 bases, with 9 bases separating them. The CDR3 spells CSVTQGTGELFF. The CDR3 DNA reads as TGCAGCGTTACCCAGGGGACCGGGGAGCTGTTTTTT.

This chain joins TRBV6-5 and TRBJ2-3; the match to TRBD2 covers 7 bases. The CDR3 runs 16 residues. Germline V CDR1 and CDR2: MNHEY, SVGAGI. With V trimmed by 0 bases and J by 2 bases, 5 bases remained unmatched. CDR3 in amino acids: CASSYSMGGVTDTQYF. For the CDR3, the DNA is TGTGCCAGCAGTTACTCGATGGGGGGGGTCACAGATACGCAGTATTTT.

The CDR3 sequence: CASSVGQGSNYEQYF. Here the CDR3 DNA reads TGTGCCAGCAGCGTCGGACAGGGGTCAAACTACGAGCAGTACTTC. The chain carries TRBV9 and TRBJ2-7, with 9 bases that match TRBD1. Germline V CDR1 and CDR2: SGDLS, YYNGEE. The junction had 6 bases not matched to a gene; V was cut back by 2 bases and J by 3 bases. The CDR3 spans 15 residues. Looking up the rest from reference TRBV9 and TRBJ2-7 gives the full variable domain: DSGVTQTPKHLITATGQRVTLRCSPRSGDLSVYWYQQSLDQGLQFLIQYYNGEERAKGNILERFSAQQFPDLHSELNLSSLELGDSALYFCASSVGQGSNYEQYFGPGTRLTVT.

V gene TRBV6-7 combines with J gene TRBJ2-7; the match to TRBD1 covers 10 bases. TRBV6-7 is annotated as an ORF whose role is uncertain. J gave up 6 bases and V 6 bases, and 17 bases lay outside the gene matches. CDR3 length equals 17 residues. CDR3 in amino acids: CASSSLRVPRTGGEQYF. For the CDR3, the DNA is TGTGCCAGCAGCTCCTTAAGGGTTCCGCGGACAGGGGGCGAGCAGTACTTC.

V gene TRBV28 combines with J gene TRBJ2-5; TRBD1 matches at 10 bases. With 8 bases clipped from V and 5 bases from J, the junction kept 8 bases outside the gene matches. CDR3 size: 14 residues. CDR1 is MDHEN, CDR2 SYDVKM, per germline. CDR3 bases: TGTGCCAGCGTTAGGGACAGGGGCTGGGAGACCCAGTACTTC. This gives the protein CASVRDRGWETQYF.

For the CDR3, the DNA is TGTGCCAGCAGTTTTTTCGCTAGCGGGAGGGGCCCAACCACCGGGGAGCTGTTTTTT. It codes for CASSFFASGRGPTTGELFF. This chain joins TRBV28 and TRBJ2-2, with 12 bases matching TRBD2. This CDR3 has 19 residues. The V and J ends lost 3 bases and 4 bases, in that order; junction bases with no gene match: 12. Per the germline V gene, CDR1 is MDHEN and CDR2 is SYDVKM.

The CDR3 DNA is TGTGCCAGCAGCCCGCCCGGCCGGGACACTGACTCCTACGAGCAGTACTTC. Protein sequence: CASSPPGRDTDSYEQYF. J is TRBJ2-7 and V is TRBV7-9, with D possibly matching TRBD1 (6 bases). V was trimmed by 5 bases and J by 0 bases, leaving 20 bases between them. CDR3 length: 17 amino acids. The V gene's germline CDR1 is SEHNR and CDR2 FQNEAQ (reference sequence).

V gene TRBV5-6 combines with J gene TRBJ2-7; D remains ambiguous. Germline loops: CDR1 SGHDT, CDR2 YYEEEE. Trimming removed 5 bases at V and 2 bases at J, with 11 bases between. The CDR3 has 13 amino acids. This chain's CDR3 is CASSSGSPYEQYF. The CDR3 DNA reads as TGTGCCAGCAGTTCAGGCTCTCCCTACGAGCAGTACTTC.

This chain connects TRBV4-3 to TRBJ2-7; 7 bases are a match to TRBD2. After removal of 1 base from V and 0 bases from J, the junction contained 21 bases not matched to a gene. Germline V gene lookup returns CDR1 LGHNA and CDR2 YSLEER. CDR3 size: 21 residues. The CDR3 DNA reads as TGCGCCAGCAGCCAAGCAGCGGGGTCAGGGAGAATGGGTCTCGACTCCTACGAGCAGTACTTC. Residues: CASSQAAGSGRMGLDSYEQYF.

V and J are TRBV5-6 and TRBJ1-4; D is unresolved. Trimming took 1 base from V and 10 from J, leaving 8 bases between them. Germline CDR1 SGHDT, CDR2 YYEEEE. The CDR3 is 12 amino acids. CDR3 nucleotides: TGTGCCAGCAGCTTGTTTGGAGGAAAACTGTTTTTT. Translation gives CASSLFGGKLFF.